This entry features one TCR beta chain sequence. Antigen unknown. These data are taken from a study of shared clonotypes between healthy human individuals. Study-wide points: Of the naive CD4 clonotypes, approximately 5% were shared across a handful of donors. The small donor group covered limited genetic and exposure diversity. Among the subsets, naive ones generally showed larger estimated richness than memory ones.

The study separated CD4+ cells into CD45RA+ naive and CD45RA-negative memory subsets. The V and J ends lost 6 bases and 5 bases respectively, with 16 bases between them. CDR1 is MNHEY, CDR2 SMNVEV, per germline (reference sequence). This CDR3 contains 14 residues. Sequencing used immunoSEQ multiplex PCR; TCRdb keeps in-frame clones, though not all of them. The table includes around 510,000 clones, approximately 94% detected once. Sequenced: naive CD4+ T cells sorted from blood. Stated subset: CD45RA+ positively selected. The V gene is TRBV27, the J gene TRBJ1-1; D not resolved. This TCR was sampled from a woman in her twenties or thirties in good health. CDR3 coding DNA: TGTGCCAGCAGCCCAAAAGAGGGCTCTACTGAAGCTTTCTTT. Its translation is CASSPKEGSTEAFF.